These 22 T cell receptor beta chains originate from one sample sequenced in a study of naive and memory T cell subsets. Ligated cDNA underwent four rounds of PCR with nested alpha and beta constant region primers and SP2. TCRdb processed the UMI-ligation and nested PCR reads anew with MiXCR; each CDR3 protein has one entry. This sample yields some 15,000 distinct CDR3 sequences, of which around 5.2% are seen a single time; around 8% belongs to the top ten. As for treatment: skin biopsy from PPD injection site in Mantoux-positive individual. A UMI-containing oligonucleotide was joined by 3' ligation to the TCR cDNA template. The material was skin, obtained from a tuberculin skin test site. These receptors were taken from an adult in good health.

This clonotype was observed many times. This sequence joins TRBV19 and TRBJ2-3; no reliable D call. The germline V gene has CDR1 LNHDA and CDR2 SQIVND (reference sequence). This CDR3 comprises 12 residues. The germline V and J ends were trimmed by 2 bases and 6 bases, with 6 bases remaining between them. In DNA, the CDR3 is TGTGCCAGTAGTATAAGTACGGATACGCAGTATTTT. Translated, it gives CASSISTDTQYF.

This clonotype rates as medium-sized. V usage is TRBV18 and J usage is TRBJ2-7; D is possibly TRBD2 (5 bases). Trimming took 7 bases from V and 4 from J, leaving 14 bases between them. Germline CDR1 KGHSH, CDR2 LQKENI. The CDR3 runs 13 residues. The CDR3 nucleotides are TGTGCCAGCTTGCCCGGGGTCGGATACGAGCAGTACTTC. This codes for CASLPGVGYEQYF.

Ten or more counts support this clonotype. The chain combines TRBV29-1 with TRBJ2-5; maybe TRBD2 (6 bases). Deletions cut 4 bases from V and 7 bases from J, with 13 bases between. Germline loops: CDR1 SQVTM, CDR2 ANQGSEA. There are 12 residues in the CDR3. DNA of the CDR3: TGCAGCGTTGGGACGGCCGGGGGGACCCAGTACTTC. It encodes CSVGTAGGTQYF.

In its sample, this clonotype ranks as medium-sized. This rearrangement joins TRBV7-6 to TRBJ1-2; possibly TRBD1 for D (6 bases). In germline, CDR1 is SGHVS, CDR2 FNYEAQ. This CDR3 has 14 residues. Trimming took 5 bases from V and 6 from J, leaving 16 bases between them. The CDR3 region has the DNA TGTGCCAGCAGCCCTATAGTGGGGGCGGATGGCTACACCTTC. It codes for CASSPIVGADGYTF.

This clonotype was counted many times. V usage is TRBV20-1 and J usage is TRBJ2-1; 10 nucleotides align to TRBD1. In germline, CDR1 is DFQATT, CDR2 SNEGSKA (reference sequence). Trimming took 6 bases from V and 7 from J; bases not matched to a gene: 9. CDR3 length equals 14 residues. CDR3 DNA sequence: TGCAGTGCCGAAGCGGGGACAGGGGCTAATGAGCAGTTCTTC. Its translation is CSAEAGTGANEQFF.

Many counts were recorded for this clonotype. V is TRBV7-9 and J is TRBJ2-7; TRBD1 might be the D (5 bases). Germline V gene lookup returns CDR1 SEHNR and CDR2 FQNEAQ (reference sequence). This CDR3 has 14 amino acids. V was pared by 5 bases and J by 5 bases, with 16 bases between. CDR3 coding DNA: TGTGCCAGCAGCATAGTTTCAGGCAGGGACGAGCAGTACTTC. It is translated as CASSIVSGRDEQYF.

This clonotype is categorized as medium-sized. This chain links TRBV28 with TRBJ2-1, with a tentative D call TRBD1 (5 bases). V gave up 6 bases and J gave up 5 bases, with 14 bases separating them. The germline V gene encodes CDR1 MDHEN and CDR2 SYDVKM. The CDR3 totals 14 residues. The CDR3 coding sequence is TGTGCCAGCAGCACAGGCATGGGGAACAATGAGCAGTTCTTC. This encodes CASSTGMGNNEQFF.

The sample holds many counts of this clonotype. The junction and the germline gene differ at one end; a read error may be behind it. The chain combines TRBV6-2 or TRBV6-3 with TRBJ2-7; a weak D match, TRBD2 (5 bases). Germline V lookup: CDR1 MNHEY, CDR2 SVGEGT. This CDR3 has 12 residues. As DNA, the CDR3 is TGTGCCAGCAGTTACAATTTTGGAACGGAGGTTTTC. Protein sequence: CASSYNFGTEVF.

In this sample, this clonotype is medium-sized. V and J are TRBV29-1 and TRBJ2-3, with TRBD2 matching 12 bases. CDR1 SQVTM and CDR2 ANQGSEA come from the germline V gene. V lost 8 bases and J lost 4; bases outside the gene matches: 4. The CDR3 sequence is 13 residues long. The CDR3 is CSFRLAGADTQYF. The CDR3 nucleotides read TGCAGCTTTAGACTAGCGGGGGCAGATACGCAGTATTTT.

This clonotype was recorded at least ten times. V gene TRBV6-1 combines with J gene TRBJ1-4; TRBD1 matches 8 bases. The CDR3 consists of 14 residues. With V trimmed by 7 bases and J by 8 bases, 9 bases remained unmatched. Germline CDR1 reads MNHNS; CDR2 reads SASEGT. The CDR3 here is CASNPRGLEEKLFF. The CDR3 bases are TGTGCCAGCAATCCCAGGGGGCTGGAAGAAAAACTGTTTTTT.

This clonotype occurred many times. The J gene is TRBJ1-1, the V gene TRBV14; D is undetermined. The V end was cut by 7 bases, the J end by 3 bases, with 18 bases between. Germline-derived CDR1 and CDR2 are SGHDN and FVKESK. The CDR3 loop spans 15 amino acids. The CDR3 is CASNLLGRLDTEAFF. The DNA of the CDR3 is TGTGCCAGCAACCTCCTTGGTAGGTTGGACACTGAAGCTTTCTTT.

In the case of this clonotype: At one of its ends the junction is not consistent with the germline gene, which may arise from a read error. The V and J genes are TRBV7-7 and TRBJ2-1; D possibly corresponds to TRBD2 (6 bases). Per germline, CDR1 SSHAT and CDR2 FNYEAQ (reference sequence). This CDR3 region has 15 residues. The CDR3 bases are TGTGCTAGCAGCTTTGGACCACGTGGCGGGGATGAGCAGTTCTTC. Translated, it gives CASSFGPRGGDEQFF.

This clonotype was observed many times. A junction end diverges from the germline sequence, so it may reflect a read error. This sequence joins TRBV28 and TRBJ1-1; D may be TRBD1 (6 bases). The CDR3 consists of 13 residues. Germline V gene data show CDR1 as MDHEN and CDR2 as SYDVKM. The CDR3 protein is CATSGGLNTEAFF. DNA of the CDR3: TGTGCCACCAGTGGGGGGCTTAACACTGAAGCTTTCTTT.

This clonotype is categorized as medium-sized. The CDR3 nucleotides read TGTGCCAGTAGTATGATGGCCTCCAGGGATACGCAGTATTTT. Translation gives CASSMMASRDTQYF. The chain recombines TRBV19 with TRBJ2-3; the D is unclear. The germline gives CDR1 LNHDA, CDR2 SQIVND (reference sequence). The CDR3 extends over 14 amino acids. V dropped 3 bases and J dropped 6 bases, with 13 bases sitting between them.

At least ten counts were recorded for this clonotype. This chain links TRBV19 with TRBJ2-7; weak D call: TRBD2 (6 bases). V was pared by 6 bases and J by 3 bases, with 21 bases between. The CDR3 is 16 residues long. Germline V gene lookup returns CDR1 LNHDA and CDR2 SQIVND (reference sequence). The CDR3 DNA follows: TGTGCCAGTAGCCAGGGAACATCCCCGGGAGTCTACGAGCAGTACTTC. Translating gives CASSQGTSPGVYEQYF.

This clonotype was recorded many times. The chain uses TRBV6-1 and TRBJ2-3; D may match TRBD1 or TRBD2 (6 bases each). This CDR3 is built from 14 residues. V gave up 6 bases and J gave up 0 bases, with 10 bases separating them. In germline, CDR1 is MNHNS, CDR2 SASEGT. CDR3 DNA: TGTGCCAGCAGGGGAGGACAGAGCACAGATACGCAGTATTTT. Its protein is CASRGGQSTDTQYF.

The rearrangement uses TRBV2 and TRBJ2-7, with D perhaps matching TRBD1 or TRBD2 (5 bases each). Per the germline V gene, CDR1 is SNHLY and CDR2 is FYNNEI. The CDR3 is 14 residues long. V was clipped by 6 bases and J by 5 bases, with 17 bases between them. CDR3 amino acids: CASREREGPDEQYF. The CDR3 nucleotides are TGTGCCAGCAGGGAGCGAGAGGGGCCTGACGAGCAGTACTTC.

This clonotype was recorded at least ten times. The V call is TRBV29-1, the J call TRBJ2-7; D not resolved. Germline V gives CDR1 SQVTM, CDR2 ANQGSEA. Trimming removed 7 bases at V and 0 bases at J, with 13 bases between. The CDR3 has 13 residues. CDR3 loop: CSAYSTYSYEQYF. CDR3 DNA sequence: TGCAGCGCCTACAGCACCTACTCCTACGAGCAGTACTTC.

This clonotype showed up just a few times. The rearrangement uses TRBV4-3 and TRBJ1-2, with TRBD1 matching 8 bases. Germline CDR1 is LGHNA and CDR2 is YSLEER. The V and J ends lost 0 bases and 4 bases, in that order; junction bases with no gene match: 7. The CDR3 totals 16 residues. CDR3 amino acids: CASSQDLQGAGYGYTF. DNA of the CDR3: TGCGCCAGCAGCCAAGATTTGCAGGGGGCCGGCTATGGCTACACCTTC.

This clonotype has a count of ten or more. V usage is TRBV5-1 and J usage is TRBJ2-6, with D tentatively TRBD1 (6 bases). CDR3 size: 15 residues. The germline V and J ends were trimmed by 4 bases and 0 bases, with 8 bases remaining between them. Germline CDR1 SGHRS, CDR2 YFSETQ. DNA of the CDR3: TGCGCCAGCAGCCAGACAGGCTCTGGGGCCAACGTCCTGACTTTC. Translation gives CASSQTGSGANVLTF. Full variable domain (outside the CDR3, taken from reference TRBV5-1 and TRBJ2-6): KAGVTQTPRYLIKTRGQQVTLSCSPISGHRSVSWYQQTPGQGLQFLFEYFSETQRNKGNFPGRFSGRQFSNSRSEMNVSTLELGDSALYLCASSQTGSGANVLTFGAGSRLTVL.

This clonotype was detected ten times or more. The J gene is TRBJ1-4, the V gene TRBV27, with TRBD1 matching over 9 bases. Per germline, CDR1 MNHEY and CDR2 SMNVEV (reference sequence). The length of the CDR3 is 15 residues. V gave up 5 bases and J gave up 5 bases; unmatched junction bases: 6. Here the CDR3 reads CASSRAGTGNEKLFF. DNA of the CDR3: TGTGCCAGCAGTCGCGCCGGGACAGGGAATGAAAAACTGTTTTTT. Full variable domain (missing parts from reference TRBV27 and TRBJ1-4): EAQVTQNPRYLITVTGKKLTVTCSQNMNHEYMSWYRQDPGLGLRQIYYSMNVEVTDKGDVPEGYKVSRKEKRNFPLILESPSPNQTSLYFCASSRAGTGNEKLFFGSGTQLSVL.

This clonotype is judged medium-sized. The germline gene is not matched at one end of the junction; a read error may be the cause. The V and J genes are TRBV7-7 and TRBJ2-5; D uncertain. Germline values: CDR1 SSHAT, CDR2 FNYEAQ (reference sequence). The CDR3 runs 15 residues. CDR3 sequence reads: CASSRRLGPQETQYF. In nucleotides, the CDR3 is TGTGCTAGCAGCAGGCGTCTCGGCCCCCAAGAGACCCAGTACTTC.